This is a list of T cell receptor beta chains from one sample in a study of cytomegalovirus exposure and HLA in healthy donors. Measured with immunoSEQ multiplex PCR; TCRdb has only the in-frame clones, and not every one. The top ten clones hold roughly 0.9% of a sample with over 100,000 clones, approximately 80% of them seen once. The sample taken for sequencing was PBMCs. The receptors shown here come from a woman in her thirties in good health and CMV-seronegative. CDR3s include the opening cysteine and the closing phenylalanine or tryptophan. D genes are given only for firm matches. Part of the rows lack a size; the others show once, few, many or a class for expanded clones.

j_gene,v_gene,d_gene,abundance,len,CDR3aa,CDR3nt
TRBJ2-5,TRBV4-1,.,once,15,CASKLGGGWQETQYF,TGCGCCAGCAAACTAGGGGGTGGGTGGCAAGAGACCCAGTACTTC
TRBJ2-7,TRBV29-1,.,.,12,CSVGGLGDEQYF,TGCAGCGTTGGGGGGCTCGGAGACGAGCAGTACTTC
TRBJ1-2,TRBV6-1,TRBD1,.,14,CASSDTGQGYGYTF,TGTGCCAGCAGTGATACCGGACAGGGGTATGGCTACACCTTC
TRBJ1-2,TRBV5-6,.,once,13,CASSLIASYGYTF,TGTGCCAGCAGCTTGATAGCTAGCTATGGCTACACCTTC
TRBJ1-3,TRBV5-1,TRBD1,.,15,CASSPQGAGGNTIYF,TGCGCCAGCAGCCCACAGGGGGCGGGTGGAAACACCATATATTTT
TRBJ2-7,TRBV27,.,.,15,CASSSRGTHSYEQYF,TGTGCCAGCAGTTCTAGGGGGACACACTCCTACGAGCAGTACTTC
TRBJ2-1,TRBV9,TRBD1,once,20,CASSVAAGQGTTRIYNEQFF,TGTGCCAGCAGCGTAGCGGCGGGACAGGGCACTACCCGTATCTACAATGAGCAGTTCTTC
TRBJ1-2,TRBV18,.,.,13,CASSLSDNYGYTF,TGTGCCAGCTCACTGTCAGATAACTATGGCTACACCTTC
TRBJ2-7,TRBV6-1,TRBD2,.,14,CASSRGGLDYEQYF,TGTGCCAGCTCTAGGGGAGGGTTGGACTACGAGCAGTACTTC
TRBJ1-6,TRBV30,.,few,15,CAWSDVTGDATPLHF,TGTGCCTGGAGTGACGTGACAGGTGACGCTACGCCCCTCCACTTT
TRBJ1-1,TRBV19,.,once,14,CASRLQGLNTEAFF,TGTGCCAGTAGACTACAGGGTTTGAACACTGAAGCTTTCTTT
TRBJ1-5,TRBV2,TRBD1,.,15,CASMDRTGLSQPQHF,TGTGCCAGCATGGACCGGACAGGGTTGAGTCAGCCCCAGCATTTT
TRBJ1-2,TRBV7-9,TRBD1,.,14,CASSPQGEAYGYTF,TGTGCCAGCAGCCCACAGGGGGAGGCGTATGGCTACACCTTC
TRBJ1-1,TRBV6-5,.,.,14,CASSYSAGATEAFF,TGTGCCAGCAGTTACTCGGCTGGGGCCACTGAAGCTTTCTTT
TRBJ1-2,TRBV6-5,.,.,15,CASKQRPWGGFGYTF,TGTGCCAGCAAACAGCGTCCTTGGGGAGGGTTCGGCTACACCTTC
TRBJ1-4,TRBV7-9,.,few,16,CASSSLAGVTGEKLFF,TGTGCCAGCAGCTCCCTAGCTGGGGTAACAGGGGAAAAACTGTTTTTT
TRBJ2-1,TRBV7-8,.,.,17,CASSLNQGLGSYNEQFF,TGTGCCAGCAGCTTAAACCAGGGTTTAGGGTCCTACAATGAGCAGTTCTTC
TRBJ1-1,TRBV11-3,.,.,14,CASSSIHRNTEAFF,TGTGCCAGCAGCTCGATTCATAGGAACACTGAAGCTTTCTTT
TRBJ1-4,TRBV6-5,.,once,13,CASSRTDNEKLFF,TGTGCCAGCAGCCGGACAGATAATGAAAAACTGTTTTTT
TRBJ1-2,TRBV4-2,.,.,11,CASSQDLGYTF,TGTGCCAGCAGCCAAGATCTTGGCTACACCTTC